The 24 T cell receptor beta chains reported below all come from one sample, sequenced in a study of STAT5B mutations in CD4+ large granular lymphocyte leukemia. Generated by immunoSEQ multiplex PCR, the TCRdb table keeps only in-frame clones and is missing some. The sample holds over 35,000 clones, roughly 80% seen once. The sample consisted of CD4+ T cells from blood buffy coats. The source is a human donor in good health.

The chain recombines TRBV9 with TRBJ1-3; D remains unclear. Trimming took off 1 base at V and 1 base at J, with 6 bases between the two ends. Germline assignment: CDR1 SGDLS and CDR2 YYNGEE. The CDR3 length is 14 residues. CDR3: CASSVSGSGNTIYF. The CDR3 DNA follows: TGTGCCAGCAGCGTATCGGGGTCTGGAAACACCATATATTTT. Full variable domain (rest looked up from reference TRBV9 and TRBJ1-3): DSGVTQTPKHLITATGQRVTLRCSPRSGDLSVYWYQQSLDQGLQFLIQYYNGEERAKGNILERFSAQQFPDLHSELNLSSLELGDSALYFCASSVSGSGNTIYFGEGSWLTVV.

This clone was seen a few times. The V gene is TRBV21-1, the J gene TRBJ2-7; the D segment call TRBD2 is taken from the table without a DNA check. TRBV21-1 has pseudogene status. CDR3 length equals 18 residues. The CDR3 nucleotides read TGTGCCAGCAGCAAAGAGTGGCTAGCGGGAGTCCAAACCTACGAGCAGTACTTC. Translated, it gives CASSKEWLAGVQTYEQYF.

This clone has only a few counts. This chain links TRBV19 with TRBJ2-7; no clear D. Trimming took off 8 bases at V and 0 bases at J, with 11 bases between the two ends. This CDR3 is 13 amino acids long. Germline V gene data show CDR1 as LNHDA and CDR2 as SQIVND (reference sequence). CDR3 residues: CASSAPSSYEQYF. In DNA form, the CDR3 reads TGTGCCAGTTCGGCCCCCAGCTCCTACGAGCAGTACTTC.

The CDR3 loop reads CATSSQRGGEYEQYF. The DNA of the CDR3 is TGTGCCACCAGCAGCCAGCGGGGAGGGGAGTACGAGCAGTACTTC. The chain combines TRBV15 with TRBJ2-7; 7 bases match TRBD2. The germline gives CDR1 LNHNV, CDR2 YYDKDF (reference sequence). CDR3 length equals 15 residues. The ends lost 3 bases at V and 4 bases at J; junction bases unmatched: 9.

The genes are TRBV4-3 and TRBJ2-6; possible D gene TRBD2, 5 bases. The CDR3 contains 14 residues. Germline lookup yields CDR1 LGHNA and CDR2 YSLEER. Trimming took 5 bases from V and 1 from J, leaving 6 bases between them. The chain's CDR3 is CASSGRSGANVLTF. In DNA, the CDR3 is TGCGCCAGCAGCGGGAGATCTGGGGCCAACGTCCTGACTTTC.

J is TRBJ2-2 and V is TRBV6-4; D call uncertain. V dropped 5 bases and J dropped 6 bases, with 13 bases sitting between them. Germline loops: CDR1 MRHNA, CDR2 SNTAGT. The CDR3 totals 14 residues. DNA of the CDR3: TGTGCCAGCAGTATAGCTTTGTGGGCCGGGGAGCTGTTTTTT. Translating it yields CASSIALWAGELFF.

This rearrangement joins TRBV7-9 to TRBJ2-3, with D maybe TRBD1 (6 bases). Germline lookup yields CDR1 SEHNR and CDR2 FQNEAQ (reference sequence). The CDR3 covers 15 residues. V was pared by 5 bases and J by 2 bases, with 14 bases between. The CDR3 loop reads CASSVGTYNTDTQYF. DNA of the CDR3: TGTGCCAGCAGCGTAGGGACATACAACACAGATACGCAGTATTTT.

This clone has more than one count but fewer than ten. This rearrangement joins TRBV13 to TRBJ2-1; TRBD2 matches at 9 bases. This CDR3 is 14 amino acids long. The germline gives CDR1 PRHDT, CDR2 FYEKMQ (reference sequence). Trimming cost V 6 bases and J 8 bases; bases outside gene matches: 8. DNA for the CDR3: TGTGCCAGCAGGGCTAGCGGGATTGGCTATGAGCAGTTCTTC. Its protein product is CASRASGIGYEQFF.

This clone was counted between two and nine times. This chain uses TRBV4-2 with TRBJ1-6; 7 nucleotides match TRBD1. CDR1 and CDR2 from the germline V gene are LGHNA and YNFKEQ. The CDR3 covers 17 residues. V trimming: 0 bases; J trimming: 7 bases; junction bases outside the gene matches: 9. CDR3 nucleotide sequence: TGTGCCAGCAGCCAAGAACCGGGACAGAGTATGAATTCACCCCTCCACTTT. It specifies CASSQEPGQSMNSPLHF.

The rearrangement uses TRBV5-4 and TRBJ1-1; TRBD1 matches 9 bases. Germline CDR1 SGHNT, CDR2 YYREEE (reference sequence). The junction had 9 bases not matched to a gene; V was cut back by 4 bases and J by 5 bases. The CDR3 spans 15 residues. In DNA, the CDR3 is TGTGCCAGCAGCGAAAAGACAGGGGGAGGAACTGAAGCTTTCTTT. Protein product: CASSEKTGGGTEAFF. The full variable domain, with the rest looked up from reference TRBV5-4 and TRBJ1-1, is ETGVTQSPTHLIKTRGQQVTLRCSSQSGHNTVSWYQQALGQGPQFIFQYYREEENGRGNFPPRFSGLQFPNYSSELNVNALELDDSALYLCASSEKTGGGTEAFFGQGTRLTVV.

J is TRBJ1-1 and V is TRBV7-2; TRBD1 might be the D (5 bases). This CDR3 contains 13 residues. V lost 1 base and J lost 5, with 8 bases in between. From germline, CDR1 is SGHTA and CDR2 FQGNSA. CDR3: CASSLVEGTEAFF. The CDR3 nucleotides read TGTGCCAGCAGCTTAGTAGAGGGGACTGAAGCTTTCTTT.

The genes are TRBV5-8 and TRBJ2-1; TRBD2 matches at 8 bases. V lost 4 bases to trimming and J lost 5 bases; unmatched junction nucleotides: 11. Germline CDR1 SGHTS, CDR2 YDEGEE. This CDR3 region has 16 residues. CDR3 sequence reads: CASSPAVAGFNNEQFF. CDR3 DNA: TGTGCCAGCAGCCCTGCGGTAGCGGGATTCAACAATGAGCAGTTCTTC. The full variable domain, completed using reference TRBV5-8 and TRBJ2-1, is EAGVTQSPTHLIKTRGQQATLRCSPISGHTSVYWYQQALGLGLQFLLWYDEGEERNRGNFPPRFSGRQFPNYSSELNVNALELEDSALYLCASSPAVAGFNNEQFFGPGTRLTVL.

The V call is TRBV2, the J call TRBJ2-7, with 14 nucleotides matching TRBD2. Germline-derived CDR1 and CDR2 are SNHLY and FYNNEI. This CDR3 has 18 amino acids. The junction had 8 bases not matched to a gene; V was cut back by 3 bases and J by 1 base. CDR3 nucleotide sequence: TGTGCCAGCAGTGAGGTTGGGACTAGCGGGAGAGTATCCTACGAGCAGTACTTC. It codes for CASSEVGTSGRVSYEQYF.

The chain uses TRBV18 and TRBJ1-3; D ambiguous. The V and J ends lost 4 bases and 2 bases respectively, with 9 bases between them. Germline values: CDR1 KGHSH, CDR2 LQKENI. CDR3 length: 14 amino acids. CDR3 coding DNA: TGTGCCAGCTCACTTTGGGGTGCTGGAAACACCATATATTTT. The encoded protein is CASSLWGAGNTIYF.

The J gene is TRBJ1-1, the V gene TRBV7-2, with TRBD1 as a possible D gene (6 bases). The V end was cut by 7 bases, the J end by 3 bases, with 18 bases between. The CDR3 spans 15 residues. Germline V gene data show CDR1 as SGHTA and CDR2 as FQGNSA. CDR3 DNA: TGTGCCAGCACCCCAGGGGAGGCGGGGCACACTGAAGCTTTCTTT. Translation: CASTPGEAGHTEAFF.

This rearrangement joins TRBV4-1 to TRBJ2-1; D may be TRBD2 (5 bases). Trimming took off 0 bases at V and 1 base at J, with 16 bases between the two ends. The germline V gene encodes CDR1 MGHRA and CDR2 YSYEKL. CDR3 length: 18 amino acids. The CDR3 DNA sequence: TGCGCCAGCAGCCAAGAATTAGGCAGAACGGGGTCCTACAATGAGCAGTTCTTC. Translated: CASSQELGRTGSYNEQFF.

This clone has only a few counts. The chain is built from TRBV7-3 and TRBJ2-3; D is perhaps TRBD1 or TRBD2 (5 bases each). Germline assignment: CDR1 SGHTA and CDR2 FQGTGA. This CDR3 spans 16 amino acids. V was clipped by 1 base and J by 3 bases, with 14 bases between them. The CDR3 is CASSLRGTPGTDTQYF. In DNA form, the CDR3 reads TGTGCCAGCAGCTTAAGGGGGACCCCGGGGACAGATACGCAGTATTTT.

There are a few counts of this clone. The genes are TRBV6-1 and TRBJ1-2; possible D gene TRBD1, 6 bases. Trimming cost V 7 bases and J 6 bases, with 21 bases left between them. Germline-derived CDR1 and CDR2 are MNHNS and SASEGT. This CDR3 is 15 amino acids long. The chain's CDR3 is CASKDVQGRLNGYTF. The CDR3 DNA follows: TGTGCCAGCAAGGATGTCCAGGGGCGGTTGAATGGCTACACCTTC.

This sequence joins TRBV9 and TRBJ1-3, with D possibly being TRBD1 (6 bases). CDR3 length equals 13 residues. Trimming took off 3 bases at V and 6 bases at J, with 10 bases between the two ends. Per the germline V gene, CDR1 is SGDLS and CDR2 is YYNGEE. The CDR3 loop reads CASSGGGENTIYF. CDR3 nucleotides: TGTGCCAGCAGCGGGGGGGGCGAAAACACCATATATTTT.

This clone was seen a single time. The chain is built from TRBV16 and TRBJ1-6; D is ambiguous. The CDR3 runs 15 residues. Looked up from germline, CDR1 is KGHSY and CDR2 is FQNENV. Trimming took 2 bases from V and 7 from J, leaving 12 bases between them. The DNA for the CDR3 is TGTGCCAGCAGCCAAGTAGGGTCGGTGAATTCACCCCTCCACTTT. Encoded protein: CASSQVGSVNSPLHF.

Details on this clone: Sequence at one end of the junction differs from germline and may be a read error. CDR3 nucleotide sequence: TGTGCCAGCAGTCTCGGGCCTCAGGCCCAGCATTTT. It specifies CASSLGPQAQHF. The chain links TRBV28 to TRBJ1-5; no clear D gene. This CDR3 spans 12 amino acids. Germline V CDR1 and CDR2: MDHEN, SYDVKM.

The V call is TRBV27, the J call TRBJ1-2, with 7 bases lining up with TRBD1. Germline V gene lookup returns CDR1 MNHEY and CDR2 SMNVEV (reference sequence). V dropped 4 bases and J dropped 4; count of bases not matched to a gene: 9. The CDR3 is 15 amino acids. In DNA, the CDR3 is TGTGCCAGCAGTTCCTTCGGTACAGGGGTCTATGGCTACACCTTC. This translates into CASSSFGTGVYGYTF.

The chain couples TRBV6-5 to TRBJ1-1, with D possibly matching TRBD1 (6 bases). V lost 7 bases, J lost 4 bases, and 16 bases lay in between. Germline V CDR1 and CDR2: MNHEY, SVGAGI. This CDR3 contains 14 residues. The CDR3 spells CASTLRRGTTEAFF. CDR3 DNA: TGTGCCAGCACCTTGAGGAGGGGGACCACTGAAGCTTTCTTT.

This rearrangement joins TRBV9 to TRBJ2-2; the D gene could be TRBD1 or TRBD2 (5 bases each). The CDR3 extends over 13 amino acids. Germline CDR1 and CDR2: SGDLS and YYNGEE. V was cut by 7 bases and J by 6 bases, with 13 bases left in between. The CDR3 DNA reads TGTGCCAGCGGCTTAATGGGGGCCGGGGAGCTGTTTTTT. It is translated as CASGLMGAGELFF. The full variable domain, with the rest looked up from reference TRBV9 and TRBJ2-2, is DSGVTQTPKHLITATGQRVTLRCSPRSGDLSVYWYQQSLDQGLQFLIQYYNGEERAKGNILERFSAQQFPDLHSELNLSSLELGDSALYFCASGLMGAGELFFGEGSRLTVL.